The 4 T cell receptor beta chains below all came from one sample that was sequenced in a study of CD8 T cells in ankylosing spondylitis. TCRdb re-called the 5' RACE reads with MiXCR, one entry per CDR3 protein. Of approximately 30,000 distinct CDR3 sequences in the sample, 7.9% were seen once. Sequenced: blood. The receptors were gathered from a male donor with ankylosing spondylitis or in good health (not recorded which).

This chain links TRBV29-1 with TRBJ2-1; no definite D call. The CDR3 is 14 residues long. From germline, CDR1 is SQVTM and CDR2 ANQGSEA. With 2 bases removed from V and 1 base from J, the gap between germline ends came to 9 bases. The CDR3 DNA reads TGCAGCGTTGAAAGGCGGAGATCCTACAATGAGCAGTTCTTC. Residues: CSVERRRSYNEQFF.

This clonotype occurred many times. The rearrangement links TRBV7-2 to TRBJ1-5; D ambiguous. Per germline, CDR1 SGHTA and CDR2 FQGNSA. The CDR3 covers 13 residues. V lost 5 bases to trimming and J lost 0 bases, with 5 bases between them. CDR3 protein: CASSKGSNQPQHF. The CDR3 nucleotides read TGTGCCAGCAGCAAGGGTAGCAATCAGCCCCAGCATTTT.

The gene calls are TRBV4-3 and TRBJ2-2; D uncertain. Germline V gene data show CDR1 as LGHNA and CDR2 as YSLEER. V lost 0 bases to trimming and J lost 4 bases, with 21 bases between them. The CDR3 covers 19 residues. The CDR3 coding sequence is TGCGCCAGCAGCCAAGATACACAAGAAGTACTGGGTGCCACCGGGGAGCTGTTTTTT. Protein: CASSQDTQEVLGATGELFF.

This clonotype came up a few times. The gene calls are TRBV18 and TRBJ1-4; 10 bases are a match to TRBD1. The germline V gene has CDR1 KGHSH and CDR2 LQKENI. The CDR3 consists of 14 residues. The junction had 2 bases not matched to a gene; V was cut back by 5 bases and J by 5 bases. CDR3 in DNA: TGTGCCAGCTCAACGGACAGGGGGAATGAAAAACTGTTTTTT. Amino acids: CASSTDRGNEKLFF.